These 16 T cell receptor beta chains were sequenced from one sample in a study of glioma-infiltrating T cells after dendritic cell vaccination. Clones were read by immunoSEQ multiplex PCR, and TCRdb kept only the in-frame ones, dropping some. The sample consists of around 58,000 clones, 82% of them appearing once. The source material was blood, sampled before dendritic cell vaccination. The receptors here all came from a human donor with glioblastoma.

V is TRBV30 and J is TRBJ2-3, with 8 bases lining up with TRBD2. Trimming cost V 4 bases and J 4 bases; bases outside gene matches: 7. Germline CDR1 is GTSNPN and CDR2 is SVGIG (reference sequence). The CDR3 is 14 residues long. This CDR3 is CAWKGGGSPDTQYF. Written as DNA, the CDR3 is TGTGCCTGGAAGGGCGGGGGGTCCCCAGATACGCAGTATTTT.

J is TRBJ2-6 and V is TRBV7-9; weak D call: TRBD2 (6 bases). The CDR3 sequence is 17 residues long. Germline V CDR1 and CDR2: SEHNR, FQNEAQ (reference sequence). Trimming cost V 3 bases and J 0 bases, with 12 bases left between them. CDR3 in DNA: TGTGCCAGCAGCTTCGCTCTGGGGGGCTCTGGGGCCAACGTCCTGACTTTC. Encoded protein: CASSFALGGSGANVLTF.

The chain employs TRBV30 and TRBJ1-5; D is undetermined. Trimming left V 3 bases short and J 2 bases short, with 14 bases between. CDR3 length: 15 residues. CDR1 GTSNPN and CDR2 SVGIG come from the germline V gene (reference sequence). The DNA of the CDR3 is TGTGCCTGGAGCGGGGAAGGCTGGCGCAATCAGCCCCAGCATTTT. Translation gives CAWSGEGWRNQPQHF.

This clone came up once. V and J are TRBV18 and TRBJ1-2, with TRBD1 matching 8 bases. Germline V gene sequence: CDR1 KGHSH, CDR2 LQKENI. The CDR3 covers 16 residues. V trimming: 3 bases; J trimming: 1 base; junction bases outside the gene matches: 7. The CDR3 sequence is CASSPRTGIDNYGYTF. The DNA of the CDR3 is TGTGCCAGCTCACCGCGGACAGGGATTGATAACTATGGCTACACCTTC.

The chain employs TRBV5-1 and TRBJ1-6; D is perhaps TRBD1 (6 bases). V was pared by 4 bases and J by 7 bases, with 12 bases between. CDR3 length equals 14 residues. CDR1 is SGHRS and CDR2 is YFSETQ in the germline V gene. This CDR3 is CASSRDTGNSPLHF. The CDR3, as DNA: TGCGCCAGCAGCCGGGACACGGGGAATTCACCCCTCCACTTT.

CDR3 region: CASSERGGNTGELFF. CDR3 bases: TGTGCCAGCAGCGAGCGGGGGGGTAACACCGGGGAGCTGTTTTTT. The chain links TRBV9 to TRBJ2-2; 10 bases fit TRBD2. J lost 2 bases, V lost 3 bases, and 1 base had no gene match. This CDR3 spans 15 amino acids. Germline CDR1 is SGDLS and CDR2 is YYNGEE.

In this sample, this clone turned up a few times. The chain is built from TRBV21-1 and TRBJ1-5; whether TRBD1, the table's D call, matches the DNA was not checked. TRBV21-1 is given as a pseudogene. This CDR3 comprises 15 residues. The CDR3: CASSKVPGQCQPQHF. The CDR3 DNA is TGTGCCAGCAGCAAAGTGCCGGGACAATGTCAGCCCCAGCATTTT.

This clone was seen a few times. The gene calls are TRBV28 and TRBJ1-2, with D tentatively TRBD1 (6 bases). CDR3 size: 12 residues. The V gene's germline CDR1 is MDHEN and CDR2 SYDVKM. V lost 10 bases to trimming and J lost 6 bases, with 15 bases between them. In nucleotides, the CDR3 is TGTGCCATCACAGGGCGAGAGGATGGCTACACCTTC. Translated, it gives CAITGREDGYTF.

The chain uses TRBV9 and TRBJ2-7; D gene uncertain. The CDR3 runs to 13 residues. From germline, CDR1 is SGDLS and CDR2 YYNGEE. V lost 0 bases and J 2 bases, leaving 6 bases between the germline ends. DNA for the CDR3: TGTGCCAGCAGCGTAGGGGCAGCCTACGAGCAGTACTTC. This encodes CASSVGAAYEQYF.

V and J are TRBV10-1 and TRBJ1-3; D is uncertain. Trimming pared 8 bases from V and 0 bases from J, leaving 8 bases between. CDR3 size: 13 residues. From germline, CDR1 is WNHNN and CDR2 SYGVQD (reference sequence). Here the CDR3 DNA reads TGCGCCAGCCAGGCGAGCTCTGGAAACACCATATATTTT. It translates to CASQASSGNTIYF.

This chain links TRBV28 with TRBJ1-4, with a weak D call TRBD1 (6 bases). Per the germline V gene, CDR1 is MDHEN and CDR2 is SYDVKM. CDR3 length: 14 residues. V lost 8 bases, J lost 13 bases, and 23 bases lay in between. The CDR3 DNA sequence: TGTGCCAGCGCGATACAGGGTGTCACCAAGGGACTGTTTTTT. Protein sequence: CASAIQGVTKGLFF.

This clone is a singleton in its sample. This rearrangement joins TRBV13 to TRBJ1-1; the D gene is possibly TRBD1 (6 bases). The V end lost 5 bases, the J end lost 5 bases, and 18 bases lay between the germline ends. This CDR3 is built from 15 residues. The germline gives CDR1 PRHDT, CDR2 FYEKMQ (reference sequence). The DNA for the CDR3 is TGTGCCAGCAGCCTAATGGGGCCCAGGGGAACTGAAGCTTTCTTT. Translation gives CASSLMGPRGTEAFF.

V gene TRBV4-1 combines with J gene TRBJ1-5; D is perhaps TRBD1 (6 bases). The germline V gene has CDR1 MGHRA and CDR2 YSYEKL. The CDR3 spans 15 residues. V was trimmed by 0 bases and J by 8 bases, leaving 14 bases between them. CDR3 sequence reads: CASSQDGGGGEPQHF. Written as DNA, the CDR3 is TGCGCCAGCAGCCAAGATGGCGGGGGCGGGGAGCCCCAGCATTTT.

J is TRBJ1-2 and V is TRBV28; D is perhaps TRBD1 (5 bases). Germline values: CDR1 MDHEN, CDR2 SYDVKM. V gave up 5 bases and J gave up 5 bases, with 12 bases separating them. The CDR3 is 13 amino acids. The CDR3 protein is CASSLGHLYGYTF. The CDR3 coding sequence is TGTGCCAGCAGTCTCGGACACCTTTATGGCTACACCTTC.

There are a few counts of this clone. In DNA form, the CDR3 reads TGTGCCACGAGGACAGGGCAGAGCTCCTATAATTCACCCCTCCACTTT. Translating it yields CATRTGQSSYNSPLHF. The chain combines TRBV19 with TRBJ1-6; 8 bases are a match to TRBD1. The V segment lost 10 bases and the J segment 0 bases; nucleotides outside the gene matches: 8. CDR1 LNHDA and CDR2 SQIVND come from the germline V gene (reference sequence). CDR3 length: 16 residues.

CDR3 loop: CASSLGGFSNQPQHF. CDR3 bases: TGTGCCAGCAGCCTCGGGGGGTTTAGCAATCAGCCCCAGCATTTT. V gene TRBV6-5 combines with J gene TRBJ1-5, with D perhaps matching TRBD1 (5 bases). V was pared by 6 bases and J by 0 bases, with 12 bases between. From germline, CDR1 is MNHEY and CDR2 SVGAGI. The CDR3 consists of 15 residues.